One sample yielded the 3 T cell receptor beta chains listed below, sequenced in a study of graft-versus-host responses after intestinal transplantation. Method: immunoSEQ multiplex PCR; TCRdb's copy keeps in-frame clones and lacks some. The repertoire holds about 130,000 clones, with approximately 92% as singletons. No antigen has been assigned to these receptors. This specimen consisted of unstimulated CD4+ T cells sorted from spleen or lymph node cells, obtained before intestinal transplant. These receptors all stem from a human donor who received an intestinal transplant.

The V gene is TRBV7-9, the J gene TRBJ1-2, with TRBD1 identical over 8 bases. The CDR3 length is 17 residues. The germline V gene has CDR1 SEHNR and CDR2 FQNEAQ (reference sequence). Unmatched junction bases numbered 9, after V lost 0 bases and J lost 3 bases. The CDR3 loop is CASSLALGRGRDYGYTF. CDR3 sequence (DNA): TGTGCCAGCAGCTTAGCTTTGGGCAGGGGGCGCGACTATGGCTACACCTTC. The variable domain in full, completed from reference TRBV7-9 and TRBJ1-2, reads DTGVSQNPRHKITKRGQNVTFRCDPISEHNRLYWYRQTLGQGPEFLTYFQNEAQLEKSRLLSDRFSAERPKGSFSTLEIQRTEQGDSAMYLCASSLALGRGRDYGYTFGSGTRLTVV.

This sequence joins TRBV5-4 and TRBJ2-1, with D possibly TRBD2 on 5 matching bases. With 6 bases removed from V and 8 bases from J, the gap between germline ends came to 15 bases. The germline V gene encodes CDR1 SGHNT and CDR2 YYREEE (reference sequence). The CDR3 runs 13 residues. The CDR3 DNA is TGTGCCAGCAAGGGCCTAGCAGATGATGAGCAGTTCTTC. It translates to CASKGLADDEQFF.

This chain links TRBV5-1 with TRBJ2-3; D ambiguous. Germline CDR1 and CDR2: SGHRS and YFSETQ. The CDR3 length is 13 residues. The V gene lost 4 bases and the J gene lost 1 base, with 7 bases spanning the gap. In DNA form, the CDR3 reads TGCGCCAGCAGCCCCGAAGGCACAGATACGCAGTATTTT. This encodes CASSPEGTDTQYF.